The present T cell receptor beta chain was sequenced within a study of PD-1 blockade in classical Hodgkin lymphoma. Each patient experienced a relapse that followed autologous stem cell transplantation, and brentuximab vedotin exposure varied. Complete response, partial response or progressive disease constituted the best response categories observed. Repertoires were generated with immunoSEQ multiplex PCR, while TCRdb's copy carries only in-frame clones and drops some. The sample holds tens of thousands of clones, roughly nine tenths seen once. This clone was seen a handful of times. The germline V gene has CDR1 LNHDA and CDR2 SQIVND (reference sequence). The CDR3 extends over 14 amino acids. V lost 5 bases and J lost 8, with 17 bases in between.

This chain joins TRBV19 and TRBJ2-3; possibly TRBD1 for D (6 bases). Sequencing was performed on peripheral blood mononuclear cells (PBMCs), taken at baseline. The source of this sequence is a human donor with classical Hodgkin lymphoma. The CDR3 loop is CASSDYPGTITQYF. As DNA, the CDR3 is TGTGCCAGTAGTGACTACCCCGGGACAATTACGCAGTATTTT.